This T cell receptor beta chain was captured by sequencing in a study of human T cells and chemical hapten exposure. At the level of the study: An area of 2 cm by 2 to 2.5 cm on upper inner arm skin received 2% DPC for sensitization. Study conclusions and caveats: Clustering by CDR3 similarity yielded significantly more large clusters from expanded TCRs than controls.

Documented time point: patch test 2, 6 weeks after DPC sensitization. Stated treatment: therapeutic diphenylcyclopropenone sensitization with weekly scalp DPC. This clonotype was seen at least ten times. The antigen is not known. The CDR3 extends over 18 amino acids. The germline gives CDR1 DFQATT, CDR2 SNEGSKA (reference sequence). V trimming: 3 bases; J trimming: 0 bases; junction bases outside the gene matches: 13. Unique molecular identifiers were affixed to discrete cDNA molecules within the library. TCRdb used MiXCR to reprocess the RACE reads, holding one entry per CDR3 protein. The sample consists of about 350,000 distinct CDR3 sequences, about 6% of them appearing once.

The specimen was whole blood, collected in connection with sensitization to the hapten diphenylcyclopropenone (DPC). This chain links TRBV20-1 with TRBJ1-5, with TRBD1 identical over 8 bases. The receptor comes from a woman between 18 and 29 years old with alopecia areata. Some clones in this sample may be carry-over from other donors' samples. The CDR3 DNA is TGCAGTGCTAGGGGAAAAAACCGGGACAGGTATAGCAATCAGCCCCAGCATTTT. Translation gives CSARGKNRDRYSNQPQHF.